This entry lists 14 T cell receptor beta chains sequenced from one sample in a study of regulatory T cells in long-lasting Graves disease. For TCR beta, libraries came from iRepertoire HTBI primers and Arm-PCR of CDR3 regions. Each CDR3 protein is one row after TCRdb ran MiXCR on the multiplex PCR reads. Of under 300,000 distinct CDR3 sequences in the sample, about 20% were seen once. The time point here: newly diagnosed GD, antithyroid drugs for less than 3 months. The TCR library used RNA extracted from PBMCs. This sample also appeared in a second study, on T cells in Graves' hyperthyroidism and ophthalmopathy.

This specimen consisted of peripheral blood mononuclear cells (PBMCs), obtained at new diagnosis, from a patient treated with antithyroid drugs. The receptors stem from a young woman with Graves disease.

The rearrangement uses TRBV6-1 and TRBJ2-5; 9 bases line up with TRBD1. Germline V gives CDR1 MNHNS, CDR2 SASEGT. Losses at the gene ends were 10 bases for V and 1 base for J; bases not matched to a gene: 10. The CDR3 has 15 residues. CDR3 in amino acids: CATSRTGGGQETQYF. The CDR3, as DNA: TGTGCCACCTCCCGAACAGGGGGCGGCCAAGAGACCCAGTACTTC.

This clonotype was recorded at least ten times. The chain employs TRBV3-1 and TRBJ2-7; D gene uncertain. CDR1 is LGHDT, CDR2 YNNKEL, per germline (reference sequence). The CDR3 has 13 amino acids. V lost 6 bases, J lost 3 bases, and 12 bases lay in between. The CDR3 DNA reads as TGTGCCAGCAGTCTTGGACGGAACTACGAGCAGTACTTC. This sequence encodes CASSLGRNYEQYF.

V gene TRBV7-2 combines with J gene TRBJ2-3; maybe TRBD2 (7 bases). The end of the DNA aligns better with TRBJ2-1, so the J call may be wrong. Germline V gives CDR1 SGHTA, CDR2 FQGNSA. The CDR3 spans 17 residues. CDR3 sequence (DNA): TGTGCCAGCAGCCCCGTCGGCGGGAGCGCCTTAGGGGGTGAGCAGTTCTTC. Translating gives CASSPVGGSALGGEQFF.

This clonotype was seen at least ten times. The V gene is TRBV29-1, the J gene TRBJ2-7; D gene uncertain. V lost 4 bases to trimming and J lost 0 bases, with 4 bases between them. This CDR3 spans 11 amino acids. CDR1 is SQVTM and CDR2 is ANQGSEA in the germline V gene. The chain's CDR3 is CSVAASYEQYF. The CDR3 region has the DNA TGCAGCGTTGCGGCCTCCTACGAGCAGTACTTC.

This clonotype was seen just once. A far larger clone differs by one base, so this is likely a read error. The chain carries TRBV28 and TRBJ1-2; 8 bases are shared with TRBD1. The germline CDR1 and CDR2 sequences are MDHEN and SYDVKM. J gave up 0 bases and V 7 bases, and 13 bases lay outside the gene matches. This CDR3 has 17 amino acids. CDR3 bases: TGTGCCAGCACCTCCCGGGACAGGAGAACTCCTAACTATGGCTACACCTTC. Its protein product is CASTSRDRRTPNYGYTF.

This clonotype was counted between two and nine times. The gene calls are TRBV18 and TRBJ1-2, with 8 bases matching TRBD1. CDR1 and CDR2 from the germline V gene are KGHSH and LQKENI. The CDR3 is 15 residues long. With V trimmed by 5 bases and J by 4 bases, 9 bases remained unmatched. The DNA for the CDR3 is TGTGCCAGCTCATCGACAGGGGTTGAGGGCTATGGCTACACCTTC. This encodes CASSSTGVEGYGYTF.

This clonotype was counted at least ten times. This chain links TRBV12-3 or TRBV12-4 with TRBJ2-3; a possible D gene is TRBD1 (6 bases). The CDR3 spans 12 residues. Trimming removed 10 bases from V and 4 bases from J, with 12 bases in between. CDR3 residues: CATAGAPDTQYF. CDR3 bases: TGTGCCACCGCAGGGGCCCCAGATACGCAGTATTTT.

In its sample, this clonotype was seen many times. This chain connects TRBV7-2 to TRBJ2-3; 9 nucleotides align to TRBD2. The V gene's germline CDR1 is SGHTA and CDR2 FQGNSA. V lost 5 bases and J lost 6; bases outside the gene matches: 12. The CDR3 length is 16 residues. CDR3 loop: CASSLQTGLASDTQYF. The CDR3 nucleotides read TGTGCCAGCAGCCTGCAAACGGGACTAGCATCGGATACGCAGTATTTT.

This clonotype was recorded at least ten times. V usage is TRBV19 and J usage is TRBJ1-2; D gene ambiguous. Deletions cut 5 bases from V and 6 bases from J, with 13 bases between. The germline gives CDR1 LNHDA, CDR2 SQIVND (reference sequence). This CDR3 comprises 13 residues. CDR3 amino acids: CASSLLGGDGYTF. The CDR3 bases are TGTGCCAGTAGTCTTCTCGGCGGGGATGGCTACACCTTC.

Regarding this clonotype: At one boundary the junction diverges from the germline segment, which might be a read error. V usage is TRBV12-3 or TRBV12-4 and J usage is TRBJ1-1, with D unclear. CDR3 length: 14 amino acids. As DNA, the CDR3 is TGTGCCAGCAGTATAGCAGGACTGAACACTGAAGCTTTCTTT. It codes for CASSIAGLNTEAFF.

This clonotype was counted many times. The rearrangement links TRBV11-2 to TRBJ2-7; D possibly corresponds to TRBD2 (5 bases). With 2 bases removed from V and 3 bases from J, the gap between germline ends came to 8 bases. This CDR3 has 13 amino acids. CDR1 is SGHAT and CDR2 is FQNNGV in the germline V gene. The CDR3 coding sequence is TGTGCCAGCAGCTTATTTCGGGGCTACGAGCAGTACTTC. Translating gives CASSLFRGYEQYF.

This clonotype occurred many times. This chain connects TRBV19 to TRBJ1-1; D remains ambiguous. This CDR3 comprises 13 residues. The ends were cut back, 3 bases at V and 4 bases at J, with 9 bases in the middle. Germline V lookup: CDR1 LNHDA, CDR2 SQIVND (reference sequence). The CDR3 nucleotides are TGTGCCAGTAGTATCACGTGGGGCACTGAAGCTTTCTTT. Translating gives CASSITWGTEAFF.

This clonotype appeared many times. V and J are TRBV3-1 and TRBJ1-1; no reliable D call. V was clipped by 1 base and J by 1 base, with 7 bases between them. The CDR3 is made up of 14 amino acids. Per the germline V gene, CDR1 is LGHDT and CDR2 is YNNKEL (reference sequence). CDR3 sequence (DNA): TGTGCCAGCAGCCAAGGGGCCGGGAACACTGAAGCTTTCTTT. This translates into CASSQGAGNTEAFF. The variable domain in full, with the rest retrieved from reference TRBV3-1 and TRBJ1-1, is DTAVSQTPKYLVTQMGNDKSIKCEQNLGHDTMYWYKQDSKKFLKIMFSYNNKELIINETVPNRFSPKSPDKAHLNLHINSLELGDSAVYFCASSQGAGNTEAFFGQGTRLTVV.

This clonotype was observed at least ten times. J is TRBJ1-1 and V is TRBV20-1; D perhaps matches TRBD1 (6 bases). V gave up 6 bases and J gave up 5 bases, with 13 bases separating them. Looked up from germline, CDR1 is DFQATT and CDR2 is SNEGSKA (reference sequence). The CDR3 contains 12 residues. This chain's CDR3 is CSANPGATEAFF. The CDR3 DNA reads TGCAGTGCGAACCCGGGGGCGACTGAAGCTTTCTTT.